This TCR beta chain emerged from a study of blood T cells in healthy people across ages. In this sample, this clonotype turned up a few times. Its target is unknown. One junction end does not reproduce the germline sequence, and a read error may be involved. Healthy Caucasians from Russia aged roughly 6 to 100 served as donors. Total RNA was isolated from each sample in quantities of at least 5 micrograms. CDR3 length equals 13 residues. Germline V CDR1 and CDR2: MNHNY, SVGAGI (reference sequence). Study findings and constraints: Estimated diversity across one million T cells was deemed an underestimate.

A second about 7 to 12 cycle PCR used barcoded and J-beta primers. TCRdb re-derived calls from the 5' RACE reads in MiXCR, one entry per CDR3 protein. The sample holds approximately 810,000 distinct CDR3 sequences, around 28% seen once. The chain employs TRBV6-6 and TRBJ1-4, with 9 bases fitting TRBD1. The sequenced sample consisted of blood. This sequence originates from a woman older than 75 in good health. The CDR3 loop reads CASSRQGGEKRFF. The CDR3 DNA follows: TGTGCCAGCAGCCGACAGGGGGGAGAAAAACGGTTTTTT.